This TCR beta chain stems from a study of CD8 T cells in Susac syndrome (dated by TCRdb to between 2018 and 2021). The study in broad terms: Repertoire sequencing was used to test whether CD8+ T cell activation and differentiation in Susac syndrome was antigen driven. The clonality of the CD8+ T cell repertoire was compared across approximately 11 healthy donors, some 14 Susac syndrome patients and roughly 15 multiple sclerosis patients.

Of note for this clonotype: Its antigen remains unidentified. No per-base quality is available; no much larger clone lies one base away.

Relative to germline, V is 5 bases shorter and J is 5 bases shorter, with 9 bases between their ends. Taken from cysteine to phenylalanine, the CDR3 has 12 residues. The only DNA kept is the CDR3, 36 bases in frame from the first base. Based on the germline V gene, the CDR1 and CDR2 sequences are MDHEN and SYDVKM. High-throughput TCR beta sequencing profiled peripheral blood CD8+ and CD4+ T cells from healthy donors, Susac syndrome patients and multiple sclerosis patients. The multiple sclerosis controls were treatment-naive patients whose relapsing-remitting disease, either stable or active, fulfilled the revised McDonald criteria. Bulk CD8+ and CD4+ T cells were purified by magnetic negative isolation, whereas CD8+ TEMRA cells were enriched by FACS. Blood was drawn into EDTA tubes, processed within 24 hours, and PBMCs were isolated by density gradient centrifugation. PBMCs intended for TCR sequencing were cryopreserved in liquid nitrogen and thawed later in a water bath at 37 degrees C. Purity of sorted or isolated CD4+, CD8+ and CD8+ TEMRA cells was at least 90%.

Points the paper makes about the study in general: The study acknowledged that relatively few individuals were included in the TCR sequencing and HLA analysis.

RNA was extracted with the RNeasy kit and about 0.5 to 1 ug was reverse transcribed using random hexamers. The immunoSEQ multiplex PCR assay, covering 54 Vbeta and 13 Jbeta segments, was used to amplify TCR beta CDR3 regions. To correct PCR amplification bias, a synthetic template baseline was used for both primer optimization and computational correction. The authors' pipeline ran thus. Reads were assigned to V, D and J genes according to IMGT and analyzed in immunoSEQ Analyzer, with only productive sequences retained. Clonality was calculated as one minus the Shannon entropy normalized by log2 of the number of productive unique sequences. Public and private clones were assessed among the 100 most prevalent clones of each patient and control. Susac-specific clones were defined as absent from healthy and MS cohorts, over a thousand published viral clones and other ImmuneACCESS disease sequences. TCRdb reworked the public reads: Q25 trimming with fastp, MiXCR clone assembly, productive beta chains retained. Every CDR3 protein is listed once, alongside the most common genes and DNA of its rows. TCRdb's processing, not the authors', yielded these V and J calls. The sample table holds some 400,000 distinct CDR3 sequences, of which approximately 85% were seen once. The top ten hold about 0.1% of the sample.

The sample comprised CD8+ T cells from PBMCs. The sequence came from a human donor with multiple sclerosis. The chain was built from TRBV28 and TRBJ1-1, with the D gene not clear enough to name. In nucleotide form, the sequence is TGTGCCAGCAGTCCCCGAATGACTGAAGCTTTCTTT. Its protein reads: CASSPRMTEAFF.